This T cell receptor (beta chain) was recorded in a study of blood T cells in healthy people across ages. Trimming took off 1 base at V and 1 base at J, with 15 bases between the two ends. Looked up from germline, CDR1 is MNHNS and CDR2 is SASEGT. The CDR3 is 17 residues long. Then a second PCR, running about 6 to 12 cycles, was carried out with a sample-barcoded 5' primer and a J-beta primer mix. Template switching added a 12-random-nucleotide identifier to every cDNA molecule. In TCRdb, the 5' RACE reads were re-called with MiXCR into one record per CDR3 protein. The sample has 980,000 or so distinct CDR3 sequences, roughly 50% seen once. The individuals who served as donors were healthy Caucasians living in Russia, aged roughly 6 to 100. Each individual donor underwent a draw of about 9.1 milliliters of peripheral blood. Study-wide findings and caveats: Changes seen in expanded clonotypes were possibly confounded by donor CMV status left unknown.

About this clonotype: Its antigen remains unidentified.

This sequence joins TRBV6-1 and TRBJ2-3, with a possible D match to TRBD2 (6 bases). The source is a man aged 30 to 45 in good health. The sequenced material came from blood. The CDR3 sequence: CASSEVIGGEGTDTQYF. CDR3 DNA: TGTGCCAGCAGTGAAGTCATTGGCGGGGAAGGCACAGATACGCAGTATTTT.